Reported below is one T cell receptor (beta chain). Its antigen is still unknown. The CDR3 sequence is 16 residues long. CDR1 and CDR2 from the germline V gene are LGHDT and YNNKEL (reference sequence). TCRdb reprocessed the 5' RACE reads; each CDR3 protein has one entry and no DNA is given. The specimen's table records approximately 100,000 distinct CDR3 sequences. This record comes from a study of monozygotic twins with inflammatory bowel disease. Study results and limitations: The authors note that differing immunosuppressive treatments may have added variability to patient repertoires.

The TCR comes from a human donor with ulcerative colitis or Crohn's disease, or a healthy co-twin of an affected twin (not recorded which). Input material: blood. The chain uses TRBV3-1 and TRBJ2-5. CDR3 protein: CASSQAVFVAQETQYF.